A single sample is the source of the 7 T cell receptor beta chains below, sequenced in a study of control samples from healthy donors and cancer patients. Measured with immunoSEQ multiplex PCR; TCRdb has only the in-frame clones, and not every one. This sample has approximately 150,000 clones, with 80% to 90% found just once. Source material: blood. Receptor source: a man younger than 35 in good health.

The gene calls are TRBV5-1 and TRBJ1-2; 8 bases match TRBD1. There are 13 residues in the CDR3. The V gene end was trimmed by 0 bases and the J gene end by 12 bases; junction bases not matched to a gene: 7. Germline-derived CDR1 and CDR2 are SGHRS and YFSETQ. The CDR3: CASSLAVGQGHTF. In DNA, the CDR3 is TGCGCCAGCAGCTTGGCCGTAGGACAGGGACACACCTTC.

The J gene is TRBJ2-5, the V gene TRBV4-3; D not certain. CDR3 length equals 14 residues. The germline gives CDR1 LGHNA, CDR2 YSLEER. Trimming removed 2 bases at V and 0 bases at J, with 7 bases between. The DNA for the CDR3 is TGCGCCAGCAGCCAAATCCGGGACCAAGAGACCCAGTACTTC. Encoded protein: CASSQIRDQETQYF.

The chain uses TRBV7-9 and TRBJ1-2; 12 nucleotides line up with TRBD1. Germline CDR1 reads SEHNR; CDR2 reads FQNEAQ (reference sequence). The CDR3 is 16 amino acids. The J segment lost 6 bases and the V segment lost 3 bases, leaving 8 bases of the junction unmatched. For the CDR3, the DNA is TGTGCCAGCAGCTTGACCTCCGGGACAGGGGGCGATGGCTACACCTTC. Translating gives CASSLTSGTGGDGYTF.

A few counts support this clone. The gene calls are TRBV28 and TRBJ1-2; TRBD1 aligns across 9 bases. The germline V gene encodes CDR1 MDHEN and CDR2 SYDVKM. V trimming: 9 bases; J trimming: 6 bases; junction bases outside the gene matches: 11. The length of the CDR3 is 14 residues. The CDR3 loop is CARNPRDRVDGYTF. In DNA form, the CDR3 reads TGTGCCAGGAATCCTCGGGACAGGGTGGATGGCTACACCTTC.

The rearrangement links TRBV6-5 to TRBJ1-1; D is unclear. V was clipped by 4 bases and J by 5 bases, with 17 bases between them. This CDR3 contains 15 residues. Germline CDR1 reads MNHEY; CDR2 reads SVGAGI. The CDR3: CASSSSGIPLTEAFF. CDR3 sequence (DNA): TGTGCCAGCAGTTCTTCCGGGATCCCACTTACTGAAGCTTTCTTT.

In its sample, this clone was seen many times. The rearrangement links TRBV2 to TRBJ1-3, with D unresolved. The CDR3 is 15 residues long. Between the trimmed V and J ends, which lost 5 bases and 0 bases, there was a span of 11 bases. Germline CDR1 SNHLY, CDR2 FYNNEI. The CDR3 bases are TGTGCCAGCAGTTCAGGCCTTTCCTCTGGAAACACCATATATTTT. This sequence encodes CASSSGLSSGNTIYF.

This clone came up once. In DNA form, the CDR3 reads TGTGCCAGCAGTTCGACCGGGACTAGCTTATCTAGCACAGATACGCAGTATTTT. This gives the protein CASSSTGTSLSSTDTQYF. The V and J genes are TRBV28 and TRBJ2-3; the match to TRBD2 covers 9 bases. V was pared by 4 bases and J by 0 bases, with 11 bases of the junction left unmatched. Germline CDR1 is MDHEN and CDR2 is SYDVKM. This CDR3 has 18 amino acids.